These T cell receptor beta chains were read from a single sample in a study of blood T cells in healthy people across ages. TCRdb re-called the 5' RACE reads through MiXCR, storing one row per CDR3 protein. The data contain more than 650,000 distinct CDR3 sequences, 20% to 25% of them singletons. The specimen sequenced was blood. These receptors came from a man in his 70s in good health. Each CDR3 is given with its conserved first and last residue. The D gene is left open where the match is weak. Size is stated for part of the rows, as once, few or many counts, or as a class when the clone is expanded.

d_gene: TRBD2; v_gene: TRBV5-1; j_gene: TRBJ2-5; abundance: many; CDR3nt: TGCGCCAGCAGTTTTAGCGGGGAAGAGACCCAGTACTTC; CDR3aa: CASSFSGEETQYF
d_gene: TRBD1; v_gene: TRBV7-2; j_gene: TRBJ1-6; abundance: .; CDR3nt: TGTGCCAGCAGCTACCCGCCGGGACAGGGTTTTTCACCCCTCCACTTT; CDR3aa: CASSYPPGQGFSPLHF
d_gene: TRBD2; v_gene: TRBV4-3; j_gene: TRBJ2-1; abundance: .; CDR3nt: TGCGCCAGCAGCCACCTTTCTCCGGGGGGCAATGAGCAGTTCTTC; CDR3aa: CASSHLSPGGNEQFF
d_gene: TRBD2; v_gene: TRBV7-9; j_gene: TRBJ2-1; abundance: few; CDR3nt: TGTGCCAGCAGTAAATACCTCGGGACTAGCGGGAGAGGTGAGCAGTTCTTC; CDR3aa: CASSKYLGTSGRGEQFF
d_gene: .; v_gene: TRBV18; j_gene: TRBJ1-1; abundance: .; CDR3nt: TGTGCCAGCTCAAACACTGGAGGGCAAGGGGGGACTGAAGCTTTCTTT; CDR3aa: CASSNTGGQGGTEAFF
d_gene: .; v_gene: TRBV5-5; j_gene: TRBJ2-7; abundance: .; CDR3nt: TGTGCCAGCAGCCAGACTACTAACGAGCAGTACTTC; CDR3aa: CASSQTTNEQYF
d_gene: .; v_gene: TRBV7-2; j_gene: TRBJ2-3; abundance: .; CDR3nt: TGTGCCAGCAGCTTAGGTACGGGACCCGTACAAACAGATACGCAGTATTTT; CDR3aa: CASSLGTGPVQTDTQYF
d_gene: .; v_gene: TRBV28; j_gene: TRBJ2-7; abundance: few; CDR3nt: TGTGCCAGCAGCTCCCGACCCGAACCGAATGAGCAGTACTTC; CDR3aa: CASSSRPEPNEQYF
d_gene: .; v_gene: TRBV7-9; j_gene: TRBJ1-2; abundance: .; CDR3nt: TGTGCCAGCAGTACACCGGGACGGAGTTATGGCTACACCTTC; CDR3aa: CASSTPGRSYGYTF
d_gene: TRBD1; v_gene: TRBV11-1; j_gene: TRBJ2-6; abundance: .; CDR3nt: TGTGCCAGCAGCTCCGCTAGGGACAGGGCTCCCTCTGGGGCCAACGTCCTGACTTTC; CDR3aa: CASSSARDRAPSGANVLTF
d_gene: .; v_gene: TRBV3-1; j_gene: TRBJ1-6; abundance: .; CDR3nt: TGTGCCAGCAGCACACCAGAGGTTCCTCCTTCACCCCTCCACTTT; CDR3aa: CASSTPEVPPSPLHF
d_gene: TRBD2; v_gene: TRBV10-3; j_gene: TRBJ2-1; abundance: few; CDR3nt: TGTGCCACCCCGTCGCGGGAGAATTCCAATGAGCAGTTCTTC; CDR3aa: CATPSRENSNEQFF
d_gene: TRBD1; v_gene: TRBV5-1; j_gene: TRBJ2-6; abundance: few; CDR3nt: TGCGCCAGCAGCTTGGATGGGACAGGGGGCACTGGGGCCAACGTCCTGACTTTC; CDR3aa: CASSLDGTGGTGANVLTF
d_gene: .; v_gene: TRBV28; j_gene: TRBJ1-2; abundance: .; CDR3nt: TGTGCCAGCACCGACCGGACAGATGGCTACACCTTC; CDR3aa: CASTDRTDGYTF
d_gene: .; v_gene: TRBV7-6; j_gene: TRBJ1-1; abundance: few; CDR3nt: TGTGCCAGCAGCTTAGACCAGCGGACTGAAGCTTTCTTT; CDR3aa: CASSLDQRTEAFF
d_gene: TRBD1; v_gene: TRBV12-3/TRBV12-4; j_gene: TRBJ2-5; abundance: few; CDR3nt: TGTGCCAGCAGCCGGACAGGGAGCGGTGAGACCCAGTACTTC; CDR3aa: CASSRTGSGETQYF
d_gene: .; v_gene: TRBV20-1; j_gene: TRBJ1-1; abundance: many; CDR3nt: TGCAGTGCTAGGGGACACCAGAACACTGAAGCTTTCTTT; CDR3aa: CSARGHQNTEAFF
d_gene: .; v_gene: TRBV28; j_gene: TRBJ1-5; abundance: .; CDR3nt: TGTGCCAGCAGCGCCCGGGAAAGGGCCAGCTTT; CDR3aa: CASSARERASF
d_gene: .; v_gene: TRBV20-1; j_gene: TRBJ2-1; abundance: .; CDR3nt: TGCAGTGCTAGAGAGGGGGGACAGTTCGTGAATGAGCAGTTCTTC; CDR3aa: CSAREGGQFVNEQFF
d_gene: .; v_gene: TRBV7-3; j_gene: TRBJ2-1; abundance: many; CDR3nt: TGTGCCAGCAGCCCCTCGGGTCCCTACAATGAGCAGTTCTTC; CDR3aa: CASSPSGPYNEQFF
d_gene: .; v_gene: TRBV14; j_gene: TRBJ1-2; abundance: .; CDR3nt: TGTGCCAGCAGCCAAGTTACAGGGATCTATGGCTACACCTTC; CDR3aa: CASSQVTGIYGYTF
d_gene: TRBD2; v_gene: TRBV5-1; j_gene: TRBJ2-5; abundance: few; CDR3nt: TGCGCCAGCAGCTTTGGTAGCGGGGGGGCTGGAACTGTGGAGCAGTACTTC; CDR3aa: CASSFGSGGAGTVEQYF
d_gene: .; v_gene: TRBV19; j_gene: TRBJ2-5; abundance: few; CDR3nt: TGTGCCAGTAGTATTAATCCACAAGAGACCCAGTACTTC; CDR3aa: CASSINPQETQYF
d_gene: .; v_gene: TRBV7-2; j_gene: TRBJ2-5; abundance: few; CDR3nt: TGTGCCAGCAGCCCGCATCCCGCCATCGAGACCCAGTACTTC; CDR3aa: CASSPHPAIETQYF
d_gene: .; v_gene: TRBV11-2; j_gene: TRBJ2-3; abundance: .; CDR3nt: TGTGCCAGCAGCCCACAGGGTCTCGGCCCAGATACGCAGTATTTT; CDR3aa: CASSPQGLGPDTQYF
d_gene: .; v_gene: TRBV5-1; j_gene: TRBJ1-6; abundance: few; CDR3nt: TGCGCCAGCCGCAGGGAAGTTAATTCACCCCTCCACTTT; CDR3aa: CASRREVNSPLHF
d_gene: TRBD1; v_gene: TRBV20-1; j_gene: TRBJ1-2; abundance: .; CDR3nt: TGCAGTTCTTCTAGGACAGGGATAGGGTATGGCTACACCTTC; CDR3aa: CSSSRTGIGYGYTF
d_gene: .; v_gene: TRBV7-2; j_gene: TRBJ2-3; abundance: few; CDR3nt: TGTGCCAGCAGCTTAGCGCTAGCGACAGCTGATACGCAGTATTTT; CDR3aa: CASSLALATADTQYF
d_gene: .; v_gene: TRBV12-3/TRBV12-4; j_gene: TRBJ2-5; abundance: .; CDR3nt: TGTGCCAGCATTCGGTCCTCCCCGGGGACCCAGTACTTC; CDR3aa: CASIRSSPGTQYF
d_gene: TRBD2; v_gene: TRBV29-1; j_gene: TRBJ2-1; abundance: many; CDR3nt: TGCAGCGTTCTCCCGGGCGGGAGGCACAATGAGCAGTTCTTC; CDR3aa: CSVLPGGRHNEQFF
d_gene: TRBD1; v_gene: TRBV12-3/TRBV12-4; j_gene: TRBJ1-6; abundance: few; CDR3nt: TGTGCCAGCAGTTTCCGGGACAGAGAATCACCCCTCCACTTT; CDR3aa: CASSFRDRESPLHF
d_gene: .; v_gene: TRBV14; j_gene: TRBJ2-5; abundance: .; CDR3nt: TGTGCCAGCAGCCAAGATGGGGCAGAACAAGAGACCCAGTACTTC; CDR3aa: CASSQDGAEQETQYF
d_gene: .; v_gene: TRBV20-1; j_gene: TRBJ2-5; abundance: few; CDR3nt: TGCAGTGCTAGAACAATAGGACAAGAAGAGACCCAGTACTTC; CDR3aa: CSARTIGQEETQYF
d_gene: .; v_gene: TRBV3-1; j_gene: TRBJ2-3; abundance: .; CDR3nt: TGTGCCAGCAGCCGAGTTACAGGGAGAGATACGCAGTATTTT; CDR3aa: CASSRVTGRDTQYF
d_gene: .; v_gene: TRBV7-9; j_gene: TRBJ2-3; abundance: few; CDR3nt: TGTGCCAGCGGGCCTATTAATACGCAGTATTTT; CDR3aa: CASGPINTQYF
d_gene: TRBD2; v_gene: TRBV5-1; j_gene: TRBJ2-3; abundance: .; CDR3nt: TGCGCCAGCAGCTGGGGACTAGCGGGTCGCACAGATACGCAGTATTTT; CDR3aa: CASSWGLAGRTDTQYF
d_gene: .; v_gene: TRBV3-1; j_gene: TRBJ1-2; abundance: few; CDR3nt: TGTGCCAGCAGCCACCGAGACACGTCGTCAGGCTACACCTTC; CDR3aa: CASSHRDTSSGYTF
d_gene: .; v_gene: TRBV7-8; j_gene: TRBJ2-5; abundance: .; CDR3nt: TGTGCCAGCAGCTTAAAATTGGGCGTCGGGACCCAGTACTTC; CDR3aa: CASSLKLGVGTQYF
d_gene: .; v_gene: TRBV5-8; j_gene: TRBJ2-6; abundance: .; CDR3nt: TGTGCCAGCAGCTTGGGGCAGTACTACTCTGGGGCCAACGTCCTGACTTTC; CDR3aa: CASSLGQYYSGANVLTF
d_gene: TRBD2; v_gene: TRBV12-3/TRBV12-4; j_gene: TRBJ2-4; abundance: many; CDR3nt: TGTGCCAGCAGTTTTAGGGGAGGGTCGGCCAAAAACATTCAGTACTTC; CDR3aa: CASSFRGGSAKNIQYF
d_gene: TRBD1; v_gene: TRBV6-6; j_gene: TRBJ1-2; abundance: few; CDR3nt: TGTGCCAGCATTTTAGGGGGCAAGGGTAAACCCAACTATGGCTACACCTTC; CDR3aa: CASILGGKGKPNYGYTF
d_gene: TRBD2; v_gene: TRBV13; j_gene: TRBJ2-3; abundance: .; CDR3nt: TGTGCCAGCAGTCGCTCACTAGCGGCAAACACAGATACGCAGTATTTT; CDR3aa: CASSRSLAANTDTQYF
d_gene: TRBD1; v_gene: TRBV5-6; j_gene: TRBJ1-6; abundance: .; CDR3nt: TGTGCCAGCAGGACAGGGAGCTCCTATAATTCACCCCTCCACTTT; CDR3aa: CASRTGSSYNSPLHF
d_gene: .; v_gene: TRBV29-1; j_gene: TRBJ2-5; abundance: few; CDR3nt: TGCAGCGTACGAGCAGTGTCCCAAGAGACCCAGTACTTC; CDR3aa: CSVRAVSQETQYF
d_gene: .; v_gene: TRBV5-1; j_gene: TRBJ2-1; abundance: few; CDR3nt: TGCGCCAGCAGCTTGAGGGGCGATGGGCTTCAGTTCTTC; CDR3aa: CASSLRGDGLQFF
d_gene: .; v_gene: TRBV7-9; j_gene: TRBJ1-5; abundance: .; CDR3nt: TGTGCCAGCAGCCTTGACACCCTTAGCAATCAGCCCCAGCATTTT; CDR3aa: CASSLDTLSNQPQHF
d_gene: TRBD1; v_gene: TRBV7-2; j_gene: TRBJ2-5; abundance: many; CDR3nt: TGTGCCAGCAGCTTAGTCCCCCAGGGGGCGAGAGGAGAGACCCAGTACTTC; CDR3aa: CASSLVPQGARGETQYF
d_gene: TRBD1; v_gene: TRBV12-3/TRBV12-4; j_gene: TRBJ1-6; abundance: .; CDR3nt: TGTGCCAGCAGTCCTGAAGGGACAGCCAATTCACCCCTCCACTTT; CDR3aa: CASSPEGTANSPLHF
d_gene: .; v_gene: TRBV18; j_gene: TRBJ2-7; abundance: few; CDR3nt: TGTGCCAGCTCGCTCTCAACCGGGACGGCTTCCTACGAGCAGTACTTC; CDR3aa: CASSLSTGTASYEQYF
d_gene: TRBD2; v_gene: TRBV5-1; j_gene: TRBJ2-1; abundance: many; CDR3nt: TGCGCCAGCAGCTTGTCTAGCGGCTCCTACAATGAGCAGTTCTTC; CDR3aa: CASSLSSGSYNEQFF
d_gene: TRBD1; v_gene: TRBV7-2; j_gene: TRBJ2-7; abundance: .; CDR3nt: TGTGCCAGCAGCCCCGCAGGGGACAGCTCCTACGAGCAGTACTTC; CDR3aa: CASSPAGDSSYEQYF
d_gene: TRBD2; v_gene: TRBV14; j_gene: TRBJ2-2; abundance: .; CDR3nt: TGTGCCAGCAGTCCAACTAGCGGGAGCGCCGGGGAGCTGTTTTTT; CDR3aa: CASSPTSGSAGELFF
d_gene: .; v_gene: TRBV29-1; j_gene: TRBJ2-1; abundance: few; CDR3nt: TGCAGCGTTGAAGGGACTTTCCCCTACAATGAGCAGTTCTTC; CDR3aa: CSVEGTFPYNEQFF
d_gene: .; v_gene: TRBV20-1; j_gene: TRBJ2-1; abundance: few; CDR3nt: TGCAGTGCTAGGAGGGCAGGGCCCTACAATGAGCAGTTCTTC; CDR3aa: CSARRAGPYNEQFF
d_gene: .; v_gene: TRBV6-6; j_gene: TRBJ2-3; abundance: few; CDR3nt: TGTGCCAGCAGTTACCCCGGGACTGCTACTAGCACAGATACGCAGTATTTT; CDR3aa: CASSYPGTATSTDTQYF
d_gene: .; v_gene: TRBV4-1; j_gene: TRBJ1-4; abundance: few; CDR3nt: TGCGCCAGCAGCCAAGATCTAGTCCCGGACCCCCGGGAAAAACTGTTTTTT; CDR3aa: CASSQDLVPDPREKLFF
d_gene: .; v_gene: TRBV20-1; j_gene: TRBJ1-5; abundance: .; CDR3nt: TGCAGTGCTAAGGAGGACATCCGAAATCAGCCCCAGCATTTT; CDR3aa: CSAKEDIRNQPQHF
d_gene: .; v_gene: TRBV19; j_gene: TRBJ2-5; abundance: .; CDR3nt: TGTACCAGTAGTGCACCGGGACTGGGAGGAGAGACCCAGTACTTC; CDR3aa: CTSSAPGLGGETQYF
d_gene: TRBD2; v_gene: TRBV5-1; j_gene: TRBJ2-3; abundance: few; CDR3nt: TGCGCCAGCAGCTTGGAAGCGGGGGACGCAGATACGCAGTATTTT; CDR3aa: CASSLEAGDADTQYF